These 2 T cell receptor beta chains share one sample of origin, sequenced in a study of T-cell reconstitution after alpha-beta-depleted transplantation in children. The authors prepared the TCRbeta library with unique molecular identifiers. One entry per CDR3 protein results from TCRdb running MiXCR on the PCR reads. This table holds roughly 400,000 distinct CDR3 sequences, roughly 20% found once. The material was PBMCs from the stem cell graft donor, obtained from the stem cell graft. These receptors all stem from a human donor who donated a stem cell graft to a child with acute myeloid leukemia.

This clonotype was counted a few times. This chain joins TRBV6-1 and TRBJ1-5, with 9 bases identical to TRBD1. CDR3 length: 15 residues. J was trimmed by 2 bases and V by 6 bases; bases with no gene match: 5. The germline CDR1 and CDR2 sequences are MNHNS and SASEGT. The CDR3 reads CASRRQGVGNQPQHF. The CDR3 region has the DNA TGTGCCAGCAGGAGACAGGGGGTAGGCAATCAGCCCCAGCATTTT.

This clonotype was counted a few times. V usage is TRBV20-1 and J usage is TRBJ2-3; the match to TRBD2 covers 8 bases. The CDR3 has 16 residues. Looked up from germline, CDR1 is DFQATT and CDR2 is SNEGSKA (reference sequence). With V trimmed by 5 bases and J by 2 bases, 12 bases remained unmatched. The CDR3 DNA reads TGCAGTGCTCCACCCCGACTAGCGAGTGACACAGATACGCAGTATTTT. It specifies CSAPPRLASDTDTQYF.